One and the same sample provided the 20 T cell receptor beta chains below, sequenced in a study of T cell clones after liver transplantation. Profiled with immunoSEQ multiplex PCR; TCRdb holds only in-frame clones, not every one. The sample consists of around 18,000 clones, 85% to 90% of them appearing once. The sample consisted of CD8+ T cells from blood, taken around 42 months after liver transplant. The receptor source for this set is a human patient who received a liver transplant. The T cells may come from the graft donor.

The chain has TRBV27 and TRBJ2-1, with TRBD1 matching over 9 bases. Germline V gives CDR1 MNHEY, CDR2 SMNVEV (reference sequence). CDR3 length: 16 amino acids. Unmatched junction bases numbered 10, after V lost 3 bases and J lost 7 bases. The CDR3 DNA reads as TGTGCCAGCAGTTTCGCCTCCGGGACAGGGTTAAATGAGCAGTTCTTC. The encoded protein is CASSFASGTGLNEQFF.

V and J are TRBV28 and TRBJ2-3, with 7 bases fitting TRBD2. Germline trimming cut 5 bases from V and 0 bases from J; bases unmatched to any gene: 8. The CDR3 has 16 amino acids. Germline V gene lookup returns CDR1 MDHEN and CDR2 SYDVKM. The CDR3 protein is CASSTPREGSTDTQYF. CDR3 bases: TGTGCCAGCAGTACCCCGAGGGAGGGTAGCACAGATACGCAGTATTTT.

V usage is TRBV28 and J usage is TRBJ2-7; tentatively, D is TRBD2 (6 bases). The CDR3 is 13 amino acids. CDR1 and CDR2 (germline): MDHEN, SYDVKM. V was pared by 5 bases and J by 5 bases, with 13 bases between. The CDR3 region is CASSGSGVHEQYF. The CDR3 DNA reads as TGTGCCAGCAGTGGATCGGGGGTCCACGAGCAGTACTTC.

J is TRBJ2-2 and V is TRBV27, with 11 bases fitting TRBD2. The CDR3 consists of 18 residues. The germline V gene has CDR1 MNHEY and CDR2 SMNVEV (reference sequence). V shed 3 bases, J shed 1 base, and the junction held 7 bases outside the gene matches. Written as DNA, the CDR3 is TGTGCCAGCAGTTTGGTCCTAGCGGGAGGCCTGAACACCGGGGAGCTGTTTTTT. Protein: CASSLVLAGGLNTGELFF.

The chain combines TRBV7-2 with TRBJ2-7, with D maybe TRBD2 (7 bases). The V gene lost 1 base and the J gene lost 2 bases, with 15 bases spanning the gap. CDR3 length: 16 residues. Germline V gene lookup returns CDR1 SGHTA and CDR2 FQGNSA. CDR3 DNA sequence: TGTGCCAGCAGCTTAGGGGGGGGCAGCCGGCCCTACGAGCAGTACTTC. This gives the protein CASSLGGGSRPYEQYF.

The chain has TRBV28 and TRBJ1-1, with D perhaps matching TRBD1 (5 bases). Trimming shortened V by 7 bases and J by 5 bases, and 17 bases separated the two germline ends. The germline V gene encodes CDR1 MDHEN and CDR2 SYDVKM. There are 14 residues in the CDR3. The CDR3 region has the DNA TGTGCCAGCAACCTGTACAGGATCCGAACTGAAGCTTTCTTT. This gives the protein CASNLYRIRTEAFF.

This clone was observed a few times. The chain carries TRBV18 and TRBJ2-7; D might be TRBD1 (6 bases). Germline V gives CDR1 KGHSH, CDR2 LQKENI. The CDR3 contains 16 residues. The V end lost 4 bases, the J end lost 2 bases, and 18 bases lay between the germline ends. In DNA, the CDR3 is TGTGCCAGCTCACGATCGGCAGGGGAGAAAGCCTACGAGCAGTACTTC. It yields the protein CASSRSAGEKAYEQYF.

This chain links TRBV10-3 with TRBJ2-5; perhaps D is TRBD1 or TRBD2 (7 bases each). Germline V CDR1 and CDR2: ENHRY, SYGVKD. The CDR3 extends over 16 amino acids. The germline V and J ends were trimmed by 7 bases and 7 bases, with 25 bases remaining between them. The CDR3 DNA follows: TGTGCCATCACCCTGAGGGGGGAGGGGGCGCGGGGGACCCAGTACTTC. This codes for CAITLRGEGARGTQYF.

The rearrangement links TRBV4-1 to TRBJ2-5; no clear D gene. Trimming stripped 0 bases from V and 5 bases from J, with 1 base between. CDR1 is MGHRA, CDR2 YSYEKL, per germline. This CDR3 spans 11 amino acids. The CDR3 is CASSQEETQYF. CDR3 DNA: TGCGCCAGCAGCCAAGAGGAGACCCAGTACTTC.

In DNA form, the CDR3 reads TGTGCCAGCAGTCATGGGGCAGGAAGTCAGCCCCAGCATTTT. Its protein is CASSHGAGSQPQHF. The chain joins TRBV27 to TRBJ1-5, with a tentative D call TRBD1 (5 bases). The CDR3 runs 14 residues. V gave up 5 bases and J gave up 6 bases, with 14 bases separating them. Germline CDR1 MNHEY, CDR2 SMNVEV (reference sequence).

The CDR3 here is CASSPTYTYEQYF. The CDR3 DNA is TGTGCCAGCAGTCCGACTTATACCTACGAGCAGTACTTC. V is TRBV27 and J is TRBJ2-7; D gene ambiguous. Per the germline V gene, CDR1 is MNHEY and CDR2 is SMNVEV (reference sequence). Deletions cut 5 bases from V and 2 bases from J, with 10 bases between. CDR3 length: 13 residues.

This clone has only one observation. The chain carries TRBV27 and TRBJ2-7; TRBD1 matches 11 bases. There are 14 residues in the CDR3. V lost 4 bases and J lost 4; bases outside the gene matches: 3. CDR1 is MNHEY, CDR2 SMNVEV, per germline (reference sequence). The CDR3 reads CASSSGQGAYEQYF. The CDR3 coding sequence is TGTGCCAGCAGTTCCGGACAGGGGGCTTACGAGCAGTACTTC.

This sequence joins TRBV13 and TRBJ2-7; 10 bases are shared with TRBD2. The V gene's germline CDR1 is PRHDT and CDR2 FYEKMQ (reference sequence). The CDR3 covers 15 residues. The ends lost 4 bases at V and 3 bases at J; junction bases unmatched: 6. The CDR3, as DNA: TGTGCCAGCAGCTCTGGGACTAGCGCTCACTACGAGCAGTACTTC. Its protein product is CASSSGTSAHYEQYF. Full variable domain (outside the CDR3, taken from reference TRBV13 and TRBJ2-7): AAGVIQSPRHLIKEKRETATLKCYPIPRHDTVYWYQQGPGQDPQFLISFYEKMQSDKGSIPDRFSAQQFSDYHSELNMSSLELGDSALYFCASSSGTSAHYEQYFGPGTRLTVT.

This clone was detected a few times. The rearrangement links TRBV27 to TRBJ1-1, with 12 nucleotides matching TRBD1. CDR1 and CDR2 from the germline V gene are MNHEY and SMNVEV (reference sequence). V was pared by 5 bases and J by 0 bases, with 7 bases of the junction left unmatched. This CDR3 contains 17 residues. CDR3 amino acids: CASSPTGQGAMNTEAFF. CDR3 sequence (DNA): TGTGCCAGCAGTCCGACGGGACAGGGGGCCATGAACACTGAAGCTTTCTTT.

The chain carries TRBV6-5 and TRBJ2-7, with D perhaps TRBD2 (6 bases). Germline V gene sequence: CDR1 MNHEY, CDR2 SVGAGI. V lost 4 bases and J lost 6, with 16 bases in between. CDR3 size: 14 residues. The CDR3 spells CASSSGFHGGEQYF. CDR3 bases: TGTGCCAGCAGTTCCGGGTTTCACGGGGGCGAGCAGTACTTC.

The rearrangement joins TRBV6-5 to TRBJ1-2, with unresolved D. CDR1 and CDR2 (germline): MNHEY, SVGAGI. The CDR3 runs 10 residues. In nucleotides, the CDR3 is TGTGCTTCTAATGGGTATGGCTACACCTTC. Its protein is CASNGYGYTF.

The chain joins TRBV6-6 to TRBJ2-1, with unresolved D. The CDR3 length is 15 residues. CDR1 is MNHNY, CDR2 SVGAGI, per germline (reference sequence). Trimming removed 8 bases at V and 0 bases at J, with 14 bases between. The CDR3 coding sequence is TGTGCCAGCGGGCTGGGTGGGGACTCCTACAATGAGCAGTTCTTC. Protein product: CASGLGGDSYNEQFF.

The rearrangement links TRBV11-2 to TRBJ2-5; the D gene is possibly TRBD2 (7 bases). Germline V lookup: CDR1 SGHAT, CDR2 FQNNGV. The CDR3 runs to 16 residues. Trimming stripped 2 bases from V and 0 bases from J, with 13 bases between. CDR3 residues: CASSLIRGAYQETQYF. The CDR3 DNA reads TGTGCCAGCAGCTTAATCCGGGGGGCTTACCAAGAGACCCAGTACTTC.

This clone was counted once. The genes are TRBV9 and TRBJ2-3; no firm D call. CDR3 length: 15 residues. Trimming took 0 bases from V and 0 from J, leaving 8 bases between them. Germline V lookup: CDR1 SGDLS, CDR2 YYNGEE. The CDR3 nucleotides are TGTGCCAGCAGCGTAGCGACGGTCAGCACAGATACGCAGTATTTT. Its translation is CASSVATVSTDTQYF.

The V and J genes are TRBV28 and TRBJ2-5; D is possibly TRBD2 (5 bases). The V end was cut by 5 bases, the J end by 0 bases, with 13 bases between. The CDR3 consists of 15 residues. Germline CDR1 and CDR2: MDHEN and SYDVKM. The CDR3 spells CASSPRVDYQETQYF. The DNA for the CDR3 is TGTGCCAGCAGTCCCCGAGTGGACTACCAAGAGACCCAGTACTTC.